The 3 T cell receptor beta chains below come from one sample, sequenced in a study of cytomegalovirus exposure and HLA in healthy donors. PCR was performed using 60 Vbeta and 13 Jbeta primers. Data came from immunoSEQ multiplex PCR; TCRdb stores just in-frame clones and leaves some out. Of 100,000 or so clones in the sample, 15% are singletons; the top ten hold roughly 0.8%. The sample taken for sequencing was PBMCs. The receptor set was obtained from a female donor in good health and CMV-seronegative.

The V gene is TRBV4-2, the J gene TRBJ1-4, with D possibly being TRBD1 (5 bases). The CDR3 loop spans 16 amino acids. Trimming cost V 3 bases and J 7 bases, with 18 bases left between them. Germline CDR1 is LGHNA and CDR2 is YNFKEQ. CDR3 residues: CASSHHPGEGSEKLFF. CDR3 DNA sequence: TGTGCCAGCAGCCACCACCCGGGGGAGGGGAGTGAAAAACTGTTTTTT.

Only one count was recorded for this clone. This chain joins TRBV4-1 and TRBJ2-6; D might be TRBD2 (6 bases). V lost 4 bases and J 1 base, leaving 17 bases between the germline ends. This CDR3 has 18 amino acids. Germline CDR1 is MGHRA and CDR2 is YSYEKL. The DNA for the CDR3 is TGCGCCAGCAGCCTTCTCGGGCAGGGAGGTTCTGGGGCCAACGTCCTGACTTTC. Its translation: CASSLLGQGGSGANVLTF.

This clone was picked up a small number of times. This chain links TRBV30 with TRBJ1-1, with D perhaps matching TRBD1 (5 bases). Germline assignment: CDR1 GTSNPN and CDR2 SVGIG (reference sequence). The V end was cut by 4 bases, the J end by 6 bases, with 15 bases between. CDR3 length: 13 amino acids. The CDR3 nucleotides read TGTGCCTGGAAGCAGGGTAGAGTCGCTGAAGCTTTCTTT. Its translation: CAWKQGRVAEAFF. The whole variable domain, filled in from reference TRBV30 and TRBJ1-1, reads SQTIHQWPATLVQPVGSPLSLECTVEGTSNPNLYWYRQAAGRGLQLLFYSVGIGQISSEVPQNLSASRPQDRQFILSSKKLLLSDSGFYLCAWKQGRVAEAFFGQGTRLTVV.